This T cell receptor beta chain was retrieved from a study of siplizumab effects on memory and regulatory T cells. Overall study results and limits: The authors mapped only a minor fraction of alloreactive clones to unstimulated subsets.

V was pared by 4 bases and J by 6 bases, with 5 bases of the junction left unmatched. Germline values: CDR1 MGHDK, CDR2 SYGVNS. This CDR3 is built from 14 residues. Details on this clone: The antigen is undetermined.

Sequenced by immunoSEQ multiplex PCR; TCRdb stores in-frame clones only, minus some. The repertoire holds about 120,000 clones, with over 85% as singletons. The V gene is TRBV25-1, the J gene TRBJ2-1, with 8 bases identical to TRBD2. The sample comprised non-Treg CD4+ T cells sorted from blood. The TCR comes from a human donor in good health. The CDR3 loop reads CASSAAGAFNEQFF. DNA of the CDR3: TGTGCCAGCAGTGCAGCGGGGGCGTTCAATGAGCAGTTCTTC. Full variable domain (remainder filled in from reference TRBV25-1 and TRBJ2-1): EADIYQTPRYLVIGTGKKITLECSQTMGHDKMYWYQQDPGMELHLIHYSYGVNSTEKGDLSSESTVSRIRTEHFPLTLESARPSHTSQYLCASSAAGAFNEQFFGPGTRLTVL.